Shown below are 7 T cell receptor beta chains from a single sample sequenced in a study of CD4 T cells in relation to SARS-CoV-2 and coronaviruses. The unexposed donors gave CD4+ T cells in about 2010-2019, prior to COVID-19. This table comes from immunoSEQ multiplex PCR, and its TCRdb copy is limited to in-frame clones, with some not included. The sample holds about 65,000 clones, about 90% seen once. Material for sequencing was memory CD4+ T cells from PBMCs. The receptors here all came from a human donor in good health.

There are a few counts of this clone. The J gene is TRBJ2-1, the V gene TRBV27; D uncertain. CDR1 is MNHEY and CDR2 is SMNVEV in the germline V gene (reference sequence). V lost 3 bases, J lost 0 bases, and 12 bases lay in between. The CDR3 length is 16 residues. The CDR3: CASSFSSFSSYNEQFF. The CDR3 nucleotides are TGTGCCAGCAGTTTCAGCAGTTTTAGCTCCTACAATGAGCAGTTCTTC.

The genes are TRBV7-8 and TRBJ2-5; D possibly matches TRBD1 or TRBD2 (5 bases each). CDR1 and CDR2 (germline): SGHVS, FQNEAQ. This CDR3 region has 17 residues. With 5 bases removed from V and 5 bases from J, the gap between germline ends came to 24 bases. CDR3 nucleotides: TGTGCCAGCAGCCCCCTCTTCGACAGCGGTTTAAGTGAGACCCAGTACTTC. This gives the protein CASSPLFDSGLSETQYF.

This clone was counted once. This chain connects TRBV5-6 to TRBJ2-7, with unresolved D. CDR1 and CDR2 from the germline V gene are SGHDT and YYEEEE. The CDR3 has 12 residues. V was cut by 0 bases and J by 3 bases, with 4 bases left in between. For the CDR3, the DNA is TGTGCCAGCAGCTTGGGAGGCTACGAGCAGTACTTC. It codes for CASSLGGYEQYF. The full variable domain, its missing parts supplied by reference TRBV5-6 and TRBJ2-7, is DAGVTQSPTHLIKTRGQQVTLRCSPKSGHDTVSWYQQALGQGPQFIFQYYEEEERQRGNFPDRFSGHQFPNYSSELNVNALLLGDSALYLCASSLGGYEQYFGPGTRLTVT.

This clone was observed a few times. The chain recombines TRBV5-4 with TRBJ1-5; D is undetermined. The V and J ends lost 0 bases and 5 bases respectively, with 3 bases between them. From germline, CDR1 is SGHNT and CDR2 YYREEE (reference sequence). The CDR3 loop spans 12 amino acids. DNA of the CDR3: TGTGCCAGCAGCTTGGATGATCAGCCCCAGCATTTT. This gives the protein CASSLDDQPQHF.

The rearrangement links TRBV21-1 to TRBJ2-7; the table's D call, TRBD1, was not checked against the DNA. TRBV21-1 is marked as a pseudogene. The CDR3 covers 16 residues. The CDR3: CASSGLLQGARHEQYF. The CDR3 nucleotides are TGTGCCAGCAGCGGGCTACTACAGGGGGCAAGGCACGAGCAGTACTTC.

The chain couples TRBV9 to TRBJ1-4; 7 nucleotides line up with TRBD1. V was clipped by 3 bases and J by 8 bases; unmatched bases: 7. Germline-derived CDR1 and CDR2 are SGDLS and YYNGEE. This CDR3 has 14 residues. The CDR3 spells CASSARDSSEKLFF. In nucleotides, the CDR3 is TGTGCCAGCAGCGCTAGGGACAGTTCGGAAAAACTGTTTTTT.

J is TRBJ1-4 and V is TRBV6-5; 9 bases fit TRBD1. The germline V gene has CDR1 MNHEY and CDR2 SVGAGI. After removal of 2 bases from V and 7 bases from J, the junction contained 5 bases not matched to a gene. The CDR3 is made up of 15 amino acids. CDR3: CASSYLRGQGEKLFF. In DNA form, the CDR3 reads TGTGCCAGCAGTTACCTGCGGGGACAGGGTGAAAAACTGTTTTTT.